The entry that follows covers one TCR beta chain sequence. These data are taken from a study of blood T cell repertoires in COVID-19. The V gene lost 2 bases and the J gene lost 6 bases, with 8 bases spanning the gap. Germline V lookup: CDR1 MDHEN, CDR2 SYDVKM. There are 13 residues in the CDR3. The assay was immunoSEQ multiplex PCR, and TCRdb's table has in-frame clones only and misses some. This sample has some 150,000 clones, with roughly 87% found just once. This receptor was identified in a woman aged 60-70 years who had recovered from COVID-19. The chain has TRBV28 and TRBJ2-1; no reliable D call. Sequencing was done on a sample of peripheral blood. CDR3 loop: CASSLRSPNEQFF. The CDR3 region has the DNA TGTGCCAGCAGTTTACGAAGCCCCAATGAGCAGTTCTTC.